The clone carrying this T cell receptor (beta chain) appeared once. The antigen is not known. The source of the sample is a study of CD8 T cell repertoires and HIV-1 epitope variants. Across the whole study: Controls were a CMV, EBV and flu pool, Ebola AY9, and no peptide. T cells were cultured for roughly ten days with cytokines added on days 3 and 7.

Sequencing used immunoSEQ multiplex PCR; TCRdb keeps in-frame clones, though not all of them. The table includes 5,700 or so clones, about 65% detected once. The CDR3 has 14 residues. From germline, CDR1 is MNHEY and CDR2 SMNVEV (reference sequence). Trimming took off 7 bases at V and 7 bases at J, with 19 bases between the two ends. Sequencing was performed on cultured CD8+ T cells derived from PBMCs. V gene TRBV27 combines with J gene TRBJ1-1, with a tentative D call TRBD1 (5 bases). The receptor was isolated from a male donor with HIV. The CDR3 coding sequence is TGTGCCAGCACATACACTGCGGGGGAGTATGAAGCTTTCTTT. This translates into CASTYTAGEYEAFF.